Reported below is one T cell receptor (beta chain). This specimen comes from a study of blood T cell repertoires in COVID-19. V shed 6 bases and J 8 bases; nucleotides not matched to a gene: 9. The CDR3 loop spans 14 amino acids. In germline, CDR1 is MNHEY, CDR2 SVGAGI. Measured with immunoSEQ multiplex PCR; TCRdb has only the in-frame clones, and not every one. Among about 240,000 clones listed, around 87% were seen once. This sequence was found in a man between 60 and 75 years old who had recovered from COVID-19. V usage is TRBV6-5 and J usage is TRBJ1-2; 10 bases fit TRBD1. The sequencing sample was made of peripheral blood. The CDR3 DNA reads as TGTGCCAGCAGCCTGCGACAGGGGGCGGGCGGCTACACCTTC. It is translated as CASSLRQGAGGYTF.